The rows below give T cell receptor beta chains drawn from one sample of a study. TCRdb recomputed calls from the 5' RACE reads with MiXCR, one row per CDR3 protein. This sample carries nearly 55,000 distinct CDR3 sequences, approximately 17% of them seen once, and the ten largest clones take approximately 2.1%. Sequencing used naive CD4+ T cells sorted from blood. The receptors originated from a female donor with breast cancer. CDR3s include the opening cysteine and the closing phenylalanine or tryptophan. The D gene is left open where the match is weak. Expanded clones get a size class; other rows say once, few or many, or leave the size out.

V: TRBV7-8
D: NA
J: TRBJ2-2
size: few
DNA: TGTGCCAGCAGCTCACCCCCCCTCGGGGAGCTGTTTTTT
CDR3: CASSSPPLGELFF

V: TRBV20-1
D: TRBD2
J: TRBJ2-3
size: few
DNA: TGCAGTGCTAGAGGCAGGACTAGCGGGAGTTTTAGACCCACAGATACGCAGTATTTT
CDR3: CSARGRTSGSFRPTDTQYF

V: TRBV7-3
D: TRBD1
J: TRBJ1-2
size: few
DNA: TGTGCCAGCAGCTTAACCCGGGACAGTACGTATGGCTACACCTTC
CDR3: CASSLTRDSTYGYTF

V: TRBV27
D: TRBD1
J: TRBJ1-2
size: many
DNA: TGTGCCACCGGCCGACAGGGCGGCTATGGCTACACCTTC
CDR3: CATGRQGGYGYTF

V: TRBV28
D: TRBD2
J: TRBJ2-3
size: NA
DNA: TGTGCCAGCAGTTTCCCGGGGATAGCGGGCACATATACGCAGTATTTT
CDR3: CASSFPGIAGTYTQYF

V: TRBV7-8
D: NA
J: TRBJ1-3
size: NA
DNA: TGTGCCAACAGTCGGAGACCCGACTCTGGAAACACCATATATTTT
CDR3: CANSRRPDSGNTIYF

V: TRBV28
D: NA
J: TRBJ2-7
size: few
DNA: TGTGCCAGTAAACGGTGGGGTCGGTACGAGCAGTACTTC
CDR3: CASKRWGRYEQYF

V: TRBV3-1
D: NA
J: TRBJ2-3
size: few
DNA: TGTGCCAGCAGCCAACTACAAGAGGGAGATACGCAGTATTTT
CDR3: CASSQLQEGDTQYF

V: TRBV24-1
D: NA
J: TRBJ2-3
size: few
DNA: TGTGCCACCCAAGACAGGATTTCTAGCACAGATACGCAGTATTTT
CDR3: CATQDRISSTDTQYF

V: TRBV29-1
D: TRBD2
J: TRBJ2-7
size: many
DNA: TGCAGCGCTTTCACCGGGAGGGAGCAGTACTTC
CDR3: CSAFTGREQYF

V: TRBV7-3
D: TRBD2
J: TRBJ2-1
size: few
DNA: TGTGCCAGCAGCCCGGGACTAGCGGGTAATGAGCAGTTCTTC
CDR3: CASSPGLAGNEQFF

V: TRBV20-1
D: NA
J: TRBJ2-1
size: many
DNA: TGCAGTGCTCGGACTCTCCCCAATGAGCAGTTCTTC
CDR3: CSARTLPNEQFF

V: TRBV7-3
D: TRBD1
J: TRBJ2-3
size: few
DNA: TGTGCCAGCAGCCCATTGACAGGGATTAGCACAGATACGCAGTATTTT
CDR3: CASSPLTGISTDTQYF

V: TRBV5-1
D: NA
J: TRBJ2-2
size: NA
DNA: TGCGCCAGCACTTTGAGCGGGACAGCGAACACCGGGGAGCTGTTTTTT
CDR3: CASTLSGTANTGELFF

V: TRBV7-2
D: TRBD1
J: TRBJ2-1
size: few
DNA: TGTGCCAGCAGCACCTACCTTCAGGGGGCTAATGAGCAGTTCTTC
CDR3: CASSTYLQGANEQFF

V: TRBV29-1
D: NA
J: TRBJ2-5
size: NA
DNA: TGCAGCGTTGCAACAGGGACCAAAGAGACCCAGTACTTC
CDR3: CSVATGTKETQYF

V: TRBV6-1
D: TRBD2
J: TRBJ2-3
size: few
DNA: TGTGCCAGCAGTGAAAAAGGTTGGGCTAGCGGAACCACAGATACGCAGTATTTT
CDR3: CASSEKGWASGTTDTQYF

V: TRBV3-1
D: NA
J: TRBJ2-7
size: few
DNA: TGTGCCAGCACCCTGGGGGGCAGTTCCTACGAGCAGTACTTC
CDR3: CASTLGGSSYEQYF

V: TRBV6-1
D: NA
J: TRBJ1-2
size: few
DNA: TGTGCCAGCACCTTTCTGGACATCCGATATGGCTACACCTTC
CDR3: CASTFLDIRYGYTF

V: TRBV4-1
D: NA
J: TRBJ1-2
size: few
DNA: TGCGCCAGCAGCCAAACAGGCCAAGGGCCTGGCTACACCTTC
CDR3: CASSQTGQGPGYTF

V: TRBV5-1
D: TRBD1
J: TRBJ2-3
size: many
DNA: TGCGCCAGCAGCTTGGAGGGACAGGGTGTTGGCACAGATACGCAGTATTTT
CDR3: CASSLEGQGVGTDTQYF

V: TRBV5-1
D: NA
J: TRBJ2-5
size: few
DNA: TGCGCCAGCAGCTTGGTGGAGACCCAGTACTTC
CDR3: CASSLVETQYF

V: TRBV6-1
D: TRBD1
J: TRBJ1-3
size: NA
DNA: TGTGTCAGCAGGGCCGGGACAGGGGGCGAATACACCATATATTTT
CDR3: CVSRAGTGGEYTIYF

V: TRBV5-1
D: TRBD2
J: TRBJ2-4
size: few
DNA: TGCGCCAGCAGCGCCGGGGGGGGAGGAAACATTCAGTACTTC
CDR3: CASSAGGGGNIQYF

V: TRBV20-1
D: NA
J: TRBJ2-3
size: many
DNA: TGCAGTGCTACGGTGGGTGGTACAGATACGCAGTATTTT
CDR3: CSATVGGTDTQYF

V: TRBV5-1
D: NA
J: TRBJ2-2
size: NA
DNA: TGCGCCAGCAGCTTGGAATTGAGAGAGACCGGGGAGCTGTTTTTT
CDR3: CASSLELRETGELFF

V: TRBV27
D: NA
J: TRBJ1-1
size: few
DNA: TGTGCCAGCAGTGTACTTCCGTCCCCGAACACTGAAGCTTTCTTT
CDR3: CASSVLPSPNTEAFF

V: TRBV5-1
D: TRBD1
J: TRBJ2-7
size: few
DNA: TGCGCCAGCAGCCTGGGACAGGCCAACTCCTACGAGCAGTACTTC
CDR3: CASSLGQANSYEQYF

V: TRBV6-2/TRBV6-3
D: NA
J: TRBJ1-1
size: few
DNA: TGTGCCAGCAGTCTTTGGGCCCAGGGTGTAGCGACTGAAGCTTTCTTT
CDR3: CASSLWAQGVATEAFF

V: TRBV4-2
D: NA
J: TRBJ2-7
size: NA
DNA: TGTGCCATCAGCCAAGTGGGAGCGGGTTTATACGAGCAGTACTTC
CDR3: CAISQVGAGLYEQYF

V: TRBV3-1
D: NA
J: TRBJ1-1
size: NA
DNA: TGTGCCAGCAGCTTAAGGGGCGACACTGAAGCTTTCTTT
CDR3: CASSLRGDTEAFF

V: TRBV27
D: TRBD1
J: TRBJ2-1
size: few
DNA: TGTGCCAGCGGATTACCACCGGGACAGACCTACAATGAGCAGTTCTTC
CDR3: CASGLPPGQTYNEQFF

V: TRBV4-1
D: TRBD2
J: TRBJ2-3
size: NA
DNA: TGCGCCAGCAGCCAACTAACTAGCGGGAGTGGGACGCAGTATTTT
CDR3: CASSQLTSGSGTQYF

V: TRBV9
D: NA
J: TRBJ2-3
size: many
DNA: TGTGCCAGCAGCGTAAGGAGCGGGTATTCCACAGATACGCAGTATTTT
CDR3: CASSVRSGYSTDTQYF

V: TRBV5-5
D: TRBD2
J: TRBJ2-7
size: NA
DNA: TGTGCCAGCAGCTTAAATCCAGCGGGATCCTACGAGCAGTACTTC
CDR3: CASSLNPAGSYEQYF

V: TRBV5-1
D: NA
J: TRBJ2-5
size: few
DNA: TGCGCCAGCAGCTCTTCGAGTCCCGGGGAGACCCAGTACTTC
CDR3: CASSSSSPGETQYF

V: TRBV29-1
D: TRBD1
J: TRBJ1-2
size: NA
DNA: TGCAGCGTGCTAGCACAGGGGGCCGGCTATGGCTACACCTTC
CDR3: CSVLAQGAGYGYTF

V: TRBV5-1
D: TRBD1
J: TRBJ1-2
size: many
DNA: TGCGCCAGCAGCGGCTCCGGGACAGGGGACGTTGGCTACACCTTC
CDR3: CASSGSGTGDVGYTF

V: TRBV7-9
D: NA
J: TRBJ2-1
size: NA
DNA: TGTGCCAGTCAGGGGAGAGGAGGGGGCAATGAGCAGTTCTTC
CDR3: CASQGRGGGNEQFF

V: TRBV3-1
D: NA
J: TRBJ2-5
size: few
DNA: TGTGCCAGCAGCCAAAATGTTGGGACCCAGTACTTC
CDR3: CASSQNVGTQYF

V: TRBV5-1
D: NA
J: TRBJ1-5
size: few
DNA: TGCGCCAGCAGCTTGGAAGTGAATCAGCCCCAGCATTTT
CDR3: CASSLEVNQPQHF

V: TRBV5-1
D: NA
J: TRBJ1-1
size: many
DNA: TGCGCCAGCGCTCACGAAGGGCGGGGGACTGAAGCTTTCTTT
CDR3: CASAHEGRGTEAFF

V: TRBV5-1
D: NA
J: TRBJ2-1
size: many
DNA: TGCGCCAGCAGCGCATCTAGAGGCGGGAACAATGAGCAGTTCTTC
CDR3: CASSASRGGNNEQFF

V: TRBV7-6
D: NA
J: TRBJ2-2
size: NA
DNA: TGTTCCAGCGCAGTGGGGGCCTCCTTTACCGGGGAGCTGTTTTTT
CDR3: CSSAVGASFTGELFF

V: TRBV5-1
D: TRBD2
J: TRBJ2-7
size: NA
DNA: TGCGCCAGCAGACCCGGGACTAGCGTCACCTACGAGCAGTACTTC
CDR3: CASRPGTSVTYEQYF

V: TRBV7-3
D: TRBD2
J: TRBJ2-1
size: few
DNA: TGTGCCAGCAGCCGGATAGCGGGGTCCTACAATGAGCAGTTCTTC
CDR3: CASSRIAGSYNEQFF

V: TRBV3-1
D: NA
J: TRBJ2-2
size: few
DNA: TGTGCCAGCAGCCAAGGCGGGATTGTATCCGGGGAGCTGTTTTTT
CDR3: CASSQGGIVSGELFF

V: TRBV6-5
D: TRBD2
J: TRBJ2-1
size: NA
DNA: TGTGCCAGCAGTCGCGGGACTAGCGGGAGGGCCTACAATGAGCAGTTCTTC
CDR3: CASSRGTSGRAYNEQFF

V: TRBV9
D: NA
J: TRBJ2-3
size: few
DNA: TGTGCCAGCAGCGCACTACTGAGCACAGATACGCAGTATTTT
CDR3: CASSALLSTDTQYF